These T cell receptor beta chains were read from a single sample in a study of neurological immune-mediated disorders. TCRdb used MiXCR to reprocess the 5' RACE reads, holding one entry per CDR3 protein. The profile shows 30,000 to 40,000 distinct CDR3 sequences, around 10% of them singletons. The specimen sequenced was PBMCs. These receptors all come from a man in his sixties with HTLV-1-associated myelopathy (HAM/TSP). Each CDR3 is given with its conserved first and last residue. Fields, in order: CDR3 DNA, CDR3 protein, V gene, clone size, J gene, D gene. D genes are given only for firm matches. The listing skips clone size in some rows; elsewhere it reads once, few, many or a size class.

TGTGCCAGCAGCTTCCGGGGCGGGAGTGGCGCTGAGCAGTTCTTC | CASSFRGGSGAEQFF | TRBV7-2 | many | TRBJ2-1 | TRBD2
TGCGCCAGCAGCACCCGGGAAACAGATACGCAGTATTTT | CASSTRETDTQYF | TRBV5-1 | many | TRBJ2-3 | -
TGCGCCAGCAGCCAAGATGTGGGGGGAGGTACTGAAGCTTTCTTT | CASSQDVGGGTEAFF | TRBV4-1 | many | TRBJ1-1 | -
TGTGCCAGCAGCCCGCAGGCCCGGGGGGTATCTGCGCAGTACTTC | CASSPQARGVSAQYF | TRBV7-8 | many | TRBJ2-7 | TRBD2
TGTGCCAGCAGCGTGACCTCGGGGGAGACCCAGTACTTC | CASSVTSGETQYF | TRBV9 | many | TRBJ2-5 | -
TGTGCCTGGTCACAGGGGGACTCCTACGAGCAGTACTTC | CAWSQGDSYEQYF | TRBV30 | many | TRBJ2-7 | TRBD1
TGCAGCGTTGCCGGAGATACCTACGAGCAGTACTTC | CSVAGDTYEQYF | TRBV29-1 | many | TRBJ2-7 | -
TGTGCCAGCAGTTACTCGCCCGGGCAGGGGGCTAATTCACCCCTCCACTTT | CASSYSPGQGANSPLHF | TRBV6-6 | many | TRBJ1-6 | TRBD1
TGTGCCAGCAGCCCGACAGGGGGAACCTACAATGAGCAGTTCTTC | CASSPTGGTYNEQFF | TRBV7-3 | many | TRBJ2-1 | TRBD1
TGTGCCAGCAGCCATAAGAGAATGAACACTGAAGCTTTCTTT | CASSHKRMNTEAFF | TRBV7-9 | many | TRBJ1-1 | -
TGTGCCAGCAGCTTGAATAGCGGCTACACCTTC | CASSLNSGYTF | TRBV5-6 | many | TRBJ1-2 | -
TGCAGTGCCCCCCCACGGGGGGGAAAGGGCTACACCTTC | CSAPPRGGKGYTF | TRBV20-1 | many | TRBJ1-2 | -
TGCAGTGCTGGACTAGCGGGAGGGCGGGAGACCCAGTACTTC | CSAGLAGGRETQYF | TRBV20-1 | many | TRBJ2-5 | TRBD2
TGTGCCAGCAGCTTAAGCGGGAGAAGGAATGAGCAGTTCTTC | CASSLSGRRNEQFF | TRBV11-2 | many | TRBJ2-1 | TRBD2
TGTGCCAGCGCCCCCCTTCCTCGACTAGCGGCACAAGAGACCCAGTACTTC | CASAPLPRLAAQETQYF | TRBV3-1 | many | TRBJ2-5 | TRBD2
TGTGCCACCAGTGATTTGGCGACAGCGGCGTACAATGAGCAGTTCTTC | CATSDLATAAYNEQFF | TRBV24-1 | many | TRBJ2-1 | -
TGTGCCAGCAGTTTAGGGTTTACAGGGGGCGAGGAGACCCAGTACTTC | CASSLGFTGGEETQYF | TRBV28 | many | TRBJ2-5 | TRBD1
TGTGCCAGCAGTCCCGGGACAGGGAAAACTGAAGCTTTCTTT | CASSPGTGKTEAFF | TRBV7-9 | - | TRBJ1-1 | TRBD1
TGCGCCAGCAGCCCCTCTGCGGGAACCGGTCCAGATACGCAGTATTTT | CASSPSAGTGPDTQYF | TRBV5-1 | many | TRBJ2-3 | -
TGTGCCAGCAGCTCCGGACGCCCGGCGGACGAGCAGTACTTC | CASSSGRPADEQYF | TRBV5-6 | many | TRBJ2-7 | -
TGCGCCAGCAGCTTGGCCTCGTGGGGGGAAGAGACCCAGTACTTC | CASSLASWGEETQYF | TRBV5-1 | many | TRBJ2-5 | -
TGCGCCAGCAGCCCTAGGGAGACGGGGGCCAACGTCCTGACTTTC | CASSPRETGANVLTF | TRBV5-1 | many | TRBJ2-6 | -
TGTGCCAGCAGTCCTACACGAGAGACCCAGTACTTC | CASSPTRETQYF | TRBV12-3/TRBV12-4 | many | TRBJ2-5 | -
TGCGCCAGCAGCCAAGATGGCGGCACAGGGTGGTTTGATCAGCCCCAGCCTTTT | CASSQDGGTGWFDQPQPF | TRBV4-1 | - | TRBJ1-5 | -
TGCGCCAGCAGCCCTAGCGGGAGGGCCAATGAGCAGTTCTTC | CASSPSGRANEQFF | TRBV10-1 | many | TRBJ2-1 | TRBD2
TGTGCCAGTAGTATGATCGGGGGGCGCAAAGACGGGGAGCTGTTTTTT | CASSMIGGRKDGELFF | TRBV19 | many | TRBJ2-2 | -
TGTGCCAGCAGCTTGGATCTAGCGAATGAGCAGTTCTTC | CASSLDLANEQFF | TRBV5-6 | many | TRBJ2-1 | -
TGTGCCAGCAGCTTGCTGGCCGCCGGGACAAATGGCTACACCTTC | CASSLLAAGTNGYTF | TRBV5-8 | many | TRBJ1-2 | -
TGTGCCAGCACCAATAGACCCAGGTCGGGAGAGACCCAGTACTTC | CASTNRPRSGETQYF | TRBV5-8 | many | TRBJ2-5 | -
TGCAGCGTTGATCAGGGGGCCCACTATGGCTACACCTTC | CSVDQGAHYGYTF | TRBV29-1 | many | TRBJ1-2 | TRBD1
TGTGCCAGCAGCTCCTTAGGGACAGGGGAGAGGACAGATACGCAGTATTTT | CASSSLGTGERTDTQYF | TRBV11-2 | many | TRBJ2-3 | TRBD1
TGTGCCAGCAGTCTACGCCATCAAGAGACCCAGTACTTC | CASSLRHQETQYF | TRBV12-3/TRBV12-4 | many | TRBJ2-5 | -
TGCGCCAGCAGCCCCATTAATGGGGGGAACACTGAAGCTTTCTTT | CASSPINGGNTEAFF | TRBV5-1 | many | TRBJ1-1 | -
TGTGCCAGCAGTTGGGGACTAGCGGATAGCACAGATACGCAGTATTTT | CASSWGLADSTDTQYF | TRBV6-5 | many | TRBJ2-3 | TRBD2
TGTGCCAGCAGCTTAGGGGGCAGCAACTACAATGAGCAGTTCTTC | CASSLGGSNYNEQFF | TRBV7-9 | many | TRBJ2-1 | -
TGTGCCAGCAGCTTGGACAGGGGGGGAACTGAAGCTTTCTTT | CASSLDRGGTEAFF | TRBV5-5 | many | TRBJ1-1 | TRBD1
TGCAGCGTTTTCCAGGACGGACCATCCTACGAGCAGTACTTC | CSVFQDGPSYEQYF | TRBV29-1 | many | TRBJ2-7 | -
TGTGCCAGCAGCCCATTGGACAGGGTGAACACCGGGGAGCTGTTTTTT | CASSPLDRVNTGELFF | TRBV28 | many | TRBJ2-2 | TRBD1
TGTGCCAGCAGCTTAGCGACTAGCTTGGTTTCCAATGAGCAGTTCTTC | CASSLATSLVSNEQFF | TRBV7-8 | many | TRBJ2-1 | TRBD2
TGTGCCAGTTGGACAGGGAAGTTCGACAATGAGCAGTTCTTC | CASWTGKFDNEQFF | TRBV5-6 | many | TRBJ2-1 | TRBD1
TGTGCCAGCAGTTTATTCCAACAGGGCCATGGCTACACCTTC | CASSLFQQGHGYTF | TRBV28 | many | TRBJ1-2 | -
TGCAGTGCTAGACTAGCGGACAATGAGCAGTTCTTC | CSARLADNEQFF | TRBV20-1 | many | TRBJ2-1 | TRBD2
TGTGCCAGCAGTTACCGGTCAGGGGGCCTACACGATGAGCAGTTCTTC | CASSYRSGGLHDEQFF | TRBV6-2/TRBV6-3 | many | TRBJ2-1 | TRBD1
TGTGCCAGCAGCGTAGGGGACGGCTCCGACGAGCAGTACTTC | CASSVGDGSDEQYF | TRBV9 | - | TRBJ2-7 | -
TGTGCCAGCACCCCAAGGGACAGGGGGAGGCCTATGGATGGCTACACCTTC | CASTPRDRGRPMDGYTF | TRBV6-5 | many | TRBJ1-2 | TRBD1
TGCGCCAGCAGCCAAGAATCCGGGGGCTACGAGCAGTACTTC | CASSQESGGYEQYF | TRBV4-1 | many | TRBJ2-7 | -